The TCR beta chain under discussion was sequenced for a study of blood T cells in healthy people across ages. Extraction of total RNA produced a minimum of 5 micrograms from each sample. Overall study results and limits: Per-million-T-cell TCR beta diversity fell roughly linearly with age.

This clonotype has just a few counts. The antigen remains undetermined. V lost 7 bases and J lost 1, with 10 bases in between. CDR1 MNHNY and CDR2 SVGAGI come from the germline V gene (reference sequence). The CDR3 has 13 residues. Together with a sample-barcoded 5' primer, a J-beta primer mix was included in a second PCR lasting roughly 6 to 12 cycles. MiXCR, run by TCRdb on the 5' RACE reads, gives a single entry per CDR3 protein. The sample lists over 1,500,000 distinct CDR3 sequences; about 50% were seen once. Material: blood. The source of this sequence is a woman between 40 and 50 years old in good health. This chain links TRBV6-6 with TRBJ2-5; no clear D gene. CDR3 in amino acids: CASKNRAQETQYF. DNA for the CDR3: TGTGCCAGCAAGAACAGAGCCCAAGAGACCCAGTACTTC.